This T cell receptor beta chain emerged from a study of neoadjuvant anti-PD-1 for oral cavity cancer. At the level of the study: Patients mostly received three to four biweekly nivolumab doses at 3 mg/kg before surgery. Patients without progression received a fourth nivolumab dose around day 43, then surgical resection on days 50-56. Findings of the study overall: TCR analyses covered only three patients per response group.

Stated time point: after neoadjuvant nivolumab, at surgical resection. These newly diagnosed stage II-IVA oral cavity squamous cell carcinoma patients had no prior systemic or radiation treatment. About this clone: No antigen is known for it.

Sequencing used immunoSEQ multiplex PCR; TCRdb keeps in-frame clones, though not all of them. The table records approximately 23,000 clones, 40% to 50% of them present only once. Germline V gives CDR1 MNHEY, CDR2 SVGAGI. This CDR3 contains 13 residues. V lost 6 bases and J 3 bases, leaving 11 bases between the germline ends. This sequence originates from a person aged 40 to 85 with oral cavity squamous cell carcinoma. The sample was tumor tissue, taken after nivolumab (anti-PD-1) treatment. The chain recombines TRBV6-5 with TRBJ1-2; weak D call: TRBD1 (5 bases). CDR3 sequence: CASRTGAYYGYTF. In DNA form, the CDR3 reads TGTGCCAGCAGAACTGGGGCTTACTATGGCTACACCTTC.